Below, 18 T cell receptor beta chains from the same sample are listed, as sequenced in a study of blood T cell repertoires in COVID-19. Assay used: immunoSEQ multiplex PCR; TCRdb lists only in-frame clones, some missing. The table has 90,000 to 120,000 clones, around 81% seen once; the top ten hold about 4%. The specimen was peripheral blood. These receptors were obtained from a woman between 65 and 79 years old with acute or convalescent COVID-19.

This rearrangement joins TRBV19 to TRBJ2-2; D may be TRBD2 (6 bases). CDR1 and CDR2 from the germline V gene are LNHDA and SQIVND (reference sequence). V was shortened by 6 bases and J by 1 base, with 21 bases between the two germline ends. The CDR3 totals 18 residues. In nucleotides, the CDR3 is TGTGCCAGTAGGGGGGGACTCGGGGCTAGCCGGAACACCGGGGAGCTGTTTTTT. As protein: CASRGGLGASRNTGELFF.

V gene TRBV28 combines with J gene TRBJ2-7; tentative D call: TRBD1 (6 bases). Trimming removed 6 bases at V and 0 bases at J, with 12 bases between. The CDR3 length is 14 residues. Germline assignment: CDR1 MDHEN and CDR2 SYDVKM. The CDR3 DNA is TGTGCCAGCAGCCGACGGGACAACTCCTACGAGCAGTACTTC. Translated: CASSRRDNSYEQYF.

The V gene is TRBV2, the J gene TRBJ1-2; no firm D call. Trimming cost V 5 bases and J 5 bases, with 6 bases left between them. Germline CDR1 and CDR2: SNHLY and FYNNEI. This CDR3 contains 11 residues. The CDR3 region has the DNA TGTGCCAGCAGTCCGCGGTATGGCTACACCTTC. This codes for CASSPRYGYTF.

This clone has a single count. The rearrangement uses TRBV20-1 and TRBJ2-7; D gene ambiguous. V lost 2 bases, J lost 7 bases, and 9 bases lay in between. Germline CDR1 reads DFQATT; CDR2 reads SNEGSKA (reference sequence). The CDR3 covers 11 residues. The CDR3 protein is CSARFTGEQYF. The DNA of the CDR3 is TGCAGTGCTAGATTTACGGGTGAGCAGTACTTC.

This chain connects TRBV11-2 to TRBJ2-3; D possibly corresponds to TRBD1 (5 bases). V lost 1 base to trimming and J lost 3 bases, with 14 bases between them. Germline lookup yields CDR1 SGHAT and CDR2 FQNNGV. CDR3 length equals 16 residues. The CDR3: CASSLGAGLVTDTQYF. CDR3 sequence (DNA): TGTGCCAGCAGCTTAGGGGCAGGGCTTGTGACAGATACGCAGTATTTT.

The V call is TRBV5-6, the J call TRBJ2-1; D call uncertain. The ends were cut back, 2 bases at V and 0 bases at J, with 6 bases in the middle. Germline V gene sequence: CDR1 SGHDT, CDR2 YYEEEE. The CDR3 is 14 residues long. The CDR3: CASSFPSSYNEQFF. Here the CDR3 DNA reads TGTGCCAGCAGCTTCCCGAGCTCCTACAATGAGCAGTTCTTC.

The V call is TRBV9, the J call TRBJ1-2, with D tentatively TRBD1 (6 bases). Deletions cut 3 bases from V and 1 base from J, with 16 bases between. Germline CDR1 and CDR2: SGDLS and YYNGEE. This CDR3 region has 16 residues. The CDR3 bases are TGTGCCAGCAGCGCCGGGACACCATCCATTAACTATGGCTACACCTTC. This codes for CASSAGTPSINYGYTF.

The chain joins TRBV6-5 to TRBJ1-2; TRBD1 agrees at 10 bases. Trimming took 5 bases from V and 4 from J; bases not matched to a gene: 4. The CDR3 loop spans 14 amino acids. From germline, CDR1 is MNHEY and CDR2 SVGAGI. The CDR3: CASSTRQGAYGYTF. As DNA, the CDR3 is TGTGCCAGCAGTACAAGACAGGGGGCCTATGGCTACACCTTC.

J is TRBJ2-3 and V is TRBV6-4, with D tentatively TRBD1 (6 bases). The germline gives CDR1 MRHNA, CDR2 SNTAGT. V was pared by 5 bases and J by 4 bases, with 10 bases between. The CDR3 has 13 residues. The CDR3 DNA reads TGTGCCAGCAGTAGACAGGCCTCAGATACGCAGTATTTT. This sequence encodes CASSRQASDTQYF.

The J gene is TRBJ2-7, the V gene TRBV30; 13 nucleotides line up with TRBD2. Germline V gene lookup returns CDR1 GTSNPN and CDR2 SVGIG (reference sequence). The CDR3 sequence is 16 residues long. Losses at the gene ends were 3 bases for V and 5 bases for J; bases not matched to a gene: 10. In nucleotides, the CDR3 is TGTGCCTGGAGACTAGCGGGAGGGCCCACCAAGAACGAGCAGTACTTC. Its translation is CAWRLAGGPTKNEQYF.

The rearrangement joins TRBV28 to TRBJ1-6; the D is unclear. The V gene lost 4 bases and the J gene lost 4 bases, with 5 bases spanning the gap. This CDR3 is 13 amino acids long. CDR1 is MDHEN and CDR2 is SYDVKM in the germline V gene. In DNA form, the CDR3 reads TGTGCCAGCAGTTACAGTTATAATTCACCCCTCCACTTT. It specifies CASSYSYNSPLHF.

The rearrangement uses TRBV5-1 and TRBJ2-5, with TRBD2 matching 15 bases. With 4 bases clipped from V and 4 bases from J, the junction kept 2 bases outside the gene matches. The CDR3 runs 15 residues. In germline, CDR1 is SGHRS, CDR2 YFSETQ. The DNA for the CDR3 is TGCGCCAGCAGCCTGGGACTAGCGGGAGGAGAGACCCAGTACTTC. Translating it yields CASSLGLAGGETQYF.

This chain joins TRBV27 and TRBJ1-1; a possible D gene is TRBD1 (5 bases). V was clipped by 5 bases and J by 0 bases, with 13 bases between them. The CDR3 is 15 amino acids. CDR1 is MNHEY and CDR2 is SMNVEV in the germline V gene (reference sequence). In DNA form, the CDR3 reads TGTGCCAGCAGTCAGGGATATAAGATGAACACTGAAGCTTTCTTT. It encodes CASSQGYKMNTEAFF.

This chain links TRBV7-2 with TRBJ1-1, with a possible D match to TRBD1 (5 bases). This CDR3 is built from 13 residues. The germline V and J ends were trimmed by 6 bases and 1 base, with 9 bases remaining between them. CDR1 and CDR2 (germline): SGHTA, FQGNSA. The CDR3 protein is CASSPQENTEAFF. The CDR3 DNA is TGTGCCAGCAGTCCACAGGAGAACACTGAAGCTTTCTTT.

The CDR3 spells CASSIGSALDTQYF. The CDR3 nucleotides are TGTGCCAGTAGTATAGGGTCCGCGTTAGATACGCAGTATTTT. The V call is TRBV19, the J call TRBJ2-3, with unresolved D. The CDR3 loop spans 14 amino acids. Germline V gene sequence: CDR1 LNHDA, CDR2 SQIVND (reference sequence). V lost 1 base and J 5 bases, leaving 10 bases between the germline ends.

The chain employs TRBV6-5 and TRBJ2-7; the match to TRBD1 covers 9 bases. The CDR3 sequence is 12 residues long. In germline, CDR1 is MNHEY, CDR2 SVGAGI. The V and J ends lost 6 bases and 7 bases, in that order; junction bases with no gene match: 4. The CDR3 loop reads CASSVTGGEQYV. CDR3 coding DNA: TGTGCCAGCAGCGTGACAGGGGGGGAGCAGTACGTC.

V is TRBV6-5 and J is TRBJ1-6; D unclear. V was cut by 6 bases and J by 8 bases, with 11 bases left in between. Germline V CDR1 and CDR2: MNHEY, SVGAGI. The CDR3 loop spans 13 amino acids. In DNA form, the CDR3 reads TGTGCCAGCAGCCCGGACTTCTATTCACCCCTCCACTTT. Residues: CASSPDFYSPLHF.

This chain links TRBV19 with TRBJ2-5, with 9 bases identical to TRBD2. V lost 6 bases, J lost 4 bases, and 9 bases stayed unmatched. The germline V gene encodes CDR1 LNHDA and CDR2 SQIVND (reference sequence). There are 15 residues in the CDR3. The CDR3 sequence is CASRASGIALETQYF. CDR3 DNA sequence: TGTGCCAGTAGAGCTAGCGGGATCGCTTTAGAGACCCAGTACTTC.